A selection of T cell receptor beta chains follows, all from one sample in a study of monozygotic twins with inflammatory bowel disease. One entry per CDR3 protein, without DNA, is what TCRdb gives after re-calling the 5' RACE reads. The specimen's table records over 100,000 distinct CDR3 sequences. Sequencing was done on a sample of blood. The receptors originated from a human donor with ulcerative colitis or Crohn's disease, or a healthy co-twin of an affected twin (not recorded which). CDR3s include the opening cysteine and the closing phenylalanine or tryptophan. Fields, in order: J gene, V gene, CDR3 protein.

>TRBJ2-3|TRBV12-3/TRBV12-4
CASSLSLAADTQYF
>TRBJ2-1|TRBV24-1
CATSDPRGGRAHEQFF
>TRBJ2-3|TRBV20-1
CSASSGRRTDTQYF
>TRBJ2-1|TRBV9
CASSIAVVGGDNEQFF
>TRBJ2-3|TRBV15
CATSRDQAGGDTQYF
>TRBJ2-3|TRBV6-5
CASSYGRGVTDTQYF
>TRBJ2-1|TRBV20-1
CSANGLAGDNEQFF
>TRBJ2-1|TRBV2
CASSLTRGGGDEQFF
>TRBJ1-4|TRBV11-2
CASSLQGGTNEKLFF
>TRBJ2-7|TRBV6-2/TRBV6-3
CASSLRQGIYYEQYF